This TCR beta chain was observed in a study of T cells in Graves' hyperthyroidism and ophthalmopathy. Notes on the study in general: Most thyroid clonotypes expanded above 0.001 were also detected in blood.

The source material, RNA transcripts, was used to amplify TCR beta CDR3 regions. HTBI primers were the set used in a first-round RT-PCR of the TCR CDR3. A single record per CDR3 protein comes from TCRdb applying MiXCR to the multiplex PCR reads. This sample has roughly 98,000 distinct CDR3 sequences, with around 42% found just once. In germline, CDR1 is SEHNR, CDR2 FQNEAQ (reference sequence). V lost 5 bases, J lost 3 bases, and 7 bases stayed unmatched. This CDR3 comprises 14 residues. This clonotype was observed at least ten times. Its antigen is currently unknown. No progression to ophthalmopathy during 18 months of follow-up defined stable disease. Uncontrolled infection, other autoimmune disease, pregnancy or lactation excluded patients. Diagnoses rested on clinical symptoms, serum thyroxine and TRAb, thyroid ultrasound and orbital computed tomography.

The receptor was isolated from a woman in her thirties with Graves' hyperthyroidism. The sequencing sample was made of peripheral blood or thyroid tissue (not recorded which). This chain uses TRBV7-9 with TRBJ2-7, with 7 bases aligning to TRBD1. The CDR3 is CASSKQGQIYEQYF. The CDR3 bases are TGTGCCAGCAGCAAGCAGGGACAGATCTACGAGCAGTACTTC.